This TCR beta chain came from a study of shared clonotypes between healthy human individuals. Overall study: There were three CD4 naive, three CD4 memory, two CD8 naive and one CD8 memory plates per donor. Study-level findings and limits: Relative to their counterparts shared across all four donors, non-shared clonotypes exhibited diminished generation probabilities. It was the few donors that limited the genetic and exposure-history diversity represented. On the whole, naive subsets had larger estimated richness than memory subsets had.

CDR1 is ENHRY, CDR2 SYGVKD, per germline. CDR3 length: 14 amino acids. Trimming at V came to 6 bases and at J to 6 bases, leaving 7 bases not matched to a gene. Produced via immunoSEQ multiplex PCR; TCRdb's table is partial and in-frame only. The table has around 2.3 million clones, approximately 96% seen once. Turning to this clone: Antigen unknown.

The chain couples TRBV10-3 to TRBJ2-1, with TRBD2 matching 8 bases. Sequenced sample: naive CD4+ T cells sorted from blood. Noted subset: CD45RA+ positively selected. The source is a young man in good health. The chain's CDR3 is CAISAGLAINEQFF. CDR3 bases: TGTGCCATCAGCGCCGGACTAGCAATCAATGAGCAGTTCTTC.